Included here is one TCR beta chain sequence, with context. There is no known antigen for this receptor. The record has no base qualities; no much larger clone is one base away. For this chain, trimming is 5 bases at the V end and 0 bases at the J end, and the number of junction bases without a gene match is 6. The cysteine opens and the phenylalanine closes a CDR3 of 15 amino acids. The sequence is cut down to CDR3 DNA, 45 bases in frame from base 1. From the germline V gene, CDR1 is MDHEN and CDR2 is SYDVKM. TCRbeta CDR3 regions were amplified from genomic DNA using the immunoSEQ Assay, a bias-controlled multiplex PCR. The authors processed their data as follows. Nucleated cell counts per sample were estimated from amplification of reference gene primers within the assay. To quantify the absolute abundance of each unique TCRbeta CDR3 rearrangement, sequence reads were collapsed and filtered. For each sample, productive Simpson clonality was calculated as the square root of Simpson's diversity index across productive rearrangements. Entries here come from immuneACCESS through TCRdb and include only in-frame sequences with V and J called. Some clones fail to appear in such tables; in the studies checked, an unresolved V gene covers under half of the shortfall, and the cause of the remainder is unknown. That table supplies the V and J calls and clone size; D and trimming were determined from the DNA. Across this sample there are some 120,000 clones, with about 93% seen only once. Around 2% of the sample comes from the top ten.

The sample is drawn from a study of blood T cell repertoires in COVID-19 (dated by TCRdb to between 2020 and 2021). For context, the study as a whole: Samples from collaborators originated in the United States, Italy and Spain and spanned both the acute and convalescent phases of COVID-19. The prospective study material was composed of cDNA or gDNA derived from T cells, B-cell-depleted T cells, or PBMCs. Subjects who had been exposed to COVID-19, were actively infected with it, or had recovered from it provided the deeply sampled blood TCRbeta repertoires that made up the dataset. The repertoires were made available in a free public database intended to serve as a resource for research on the immune response to SARS-CoV-2. Samples came from the ongoing ImmuneRACE study (first 160 participants) plus 1,254 subjects from 6 global collaborators. The sample metadata nearly always contained a de-identified subject ID, COVID-19 status, age in years and sex. Where available, HLA class I and class II types were obtained from metadata supplied by the sample provider rather than from assay-based typing. What the work shows at the level of the full study, not this receptor alone: Clinical and demographic metadata were provided uncurated, with the amount varying by source and participant.

At one collaborating source in Seattle, patients were enrolled during active infection and were followed longitudinally through the course of disease. Whole blood was collected in K2EDTA tubes by collaborating institutions according to the institutions' own protocols. For TCRbeta analysis, collaborators shipped samples in one of three forms: frozen whole blood, isolated PBMCs, or DNA extracted from either of those sample types. The V gene is TRBV28 and the J gene is TRBJ2-7; 8 central bases correspond to TRBD2. The receptor comes from a man aged 50 to 59 with COVID-19, enrolled during active disease. The source material was peripheral blood. The DNA sequence is given as TGTGCCAGCAGTCCAAGCGGGAGTATCTCCTACGAGCAGTACTTC. It translates as CASSPSGSISYEQYF. Outside the CDR3, residues come from the reference TRBV28 and TRBJ2-7 proteins, so the full variable domain is: DVKVTQSSRYLVKRTGEKVFLECVQDMDHENMFWYRQDPGLGLRLIYFSYDVKMKEKGDIPEGYSVSREKKERFSLILESASTNQTSMYLCASSPSGSISYEQYFGPGTRLTVT.